The rows below give T cell receptor beta chains drawn from one sample of a study of cytomegalovirus exposure and HLA in healthy donors. TCRdb's copy holds only in-frame clones and misses some; the assay was immunoSEQ multiplex PCR. Seen here are 100,000 or so clones, 69% observed once, and the top ten hold approximately 3%. Sequencing was carried out using PBMCs. These receptors were obtained from a young man in good health and CMV-seronegative. Each CDR3 is given without its conserved first and last residue. The listing skips clone size in some rows; elsewhere it reads once, few, many or a size class.

V gene,J gene,clone size,CDR3 protein
TRBV11-2,TRBJ2-1,few,ASSFWTSGFYNEQF
TRBV5-4,TRBJ1-2,NA,ASGTGTHFLGGYT
TRBV5-5,TRBJ2-7,few,ASSLGGAGAGVYEQY
TRBV30,TRBJ1-5,NA,AWSLAKYQPQH
TRBV6-6,TRBJ2-5,few,ASSSSGETQY
TRBV28,TRBJ1-2,few,ASGGQGASVYGYT
TRBV7-3,TRBJ1-1,NA,ASTLTRTGGTEAF
TRBV7-9,TRBJ2-3,NA,ASSLDSPSGSSDTQY
TRBV10-3,TRBJ1-6,few,AMKGGQINSPLH
TRBV6-5,TRBJ2-7,NA,ASSSRAGNEQY
TRBV19,TRBJ2-3,NA,ASNSRADTQY
TRBV11-3,TRBJ2-1,once,ASSAPRGAGTPSSYNEQF